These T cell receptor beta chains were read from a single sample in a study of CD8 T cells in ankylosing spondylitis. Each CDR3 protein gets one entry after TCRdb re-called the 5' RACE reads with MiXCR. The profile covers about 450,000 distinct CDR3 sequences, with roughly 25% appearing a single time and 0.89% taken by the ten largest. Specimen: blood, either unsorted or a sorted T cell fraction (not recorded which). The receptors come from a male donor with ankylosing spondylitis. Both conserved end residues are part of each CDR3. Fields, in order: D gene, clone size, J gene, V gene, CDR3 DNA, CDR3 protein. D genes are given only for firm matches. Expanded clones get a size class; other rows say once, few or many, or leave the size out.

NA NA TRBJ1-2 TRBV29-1 TGCAGCGTTGGGGGGGGGGACTATGGCTACACCTTC CSVGGGDYGYTF
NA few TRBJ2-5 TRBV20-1 TGCAGTGCTAGAAAAGCTAAGGGGGAGACCCAGTACTTC CSARKAKGETQYF
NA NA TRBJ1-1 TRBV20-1 TGCAGTGCTAGAGACCTGAACTCGGGGAGGGACACTGAAGCTTTCTTT CSARDLNSGRDTEAFF
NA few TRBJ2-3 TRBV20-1 TGCAGTGCTGGACCCGGCTCCCCAGGTACGCAGTATTTT CSAGPGSPGTQYF
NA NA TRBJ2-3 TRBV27 TGTGCCAGCAGTCTGGACCGGTACACAGATACGCAGTATTTT CASSLDRYTDTQYF
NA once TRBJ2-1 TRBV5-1 TGCGCCAGCAGGCGAACAGCCTACAATGAGCAGTTCTTC CASRRTAYNEQFF
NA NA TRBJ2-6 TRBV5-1 TGCGCCAGCAGCTCCAATATCGGGGGCTCTGGGGCCAACGTCCTGACTTTC CASSSNIGGSGANVLTF
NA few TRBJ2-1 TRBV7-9 TGTGCCAGCAGCTCGCTGACAGAACGCAATGAGCAGTTCTTC CASSSLTERNEQFF
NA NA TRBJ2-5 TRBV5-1 TGCGCCAGCAGCGACCGAGGAGCGGAGACCCAGTACTTC CASSDRGAETQYF
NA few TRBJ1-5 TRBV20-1 TGCAGTGCTAGGGGGGATTTCAATCAGCCCCAGCATTTT CSARGDFNQPQHF
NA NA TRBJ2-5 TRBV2 TGTGCCAGCAGTGAACGGACCTTAGGAGAGACCCAGTACTTC CASSERTLGETQYF
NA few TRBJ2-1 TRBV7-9 TGTGCCAGCAGCTTAAAATCGAGGGAGGCCAATGAGCAGTTCTTC CASSLKSREANEQFF
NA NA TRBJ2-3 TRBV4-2 TGTGCCAGCAGCCAGAGGGCCGTAGATACGCAGTATTTT CASSQRAVDTQYF
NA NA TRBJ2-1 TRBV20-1 TGCAGTGCTGACCGCCCGGACCGGCAATACAATGAGCAGTTCTTC CSADRPDRQYNEQFF
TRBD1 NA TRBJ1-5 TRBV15 TGTGCCACCAGCAGTGACAGGGGGTTGGATCAGCCCCAGCATTTT CATSSDRGLDQPQHF
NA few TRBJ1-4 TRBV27 TGTGCCAGCACCTCCGGTCCGGTGGGACCCACTGGGAATGAAAAACTGTTTTTT CASTSGPVGPTGNEKLFF
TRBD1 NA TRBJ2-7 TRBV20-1 TGCAGTGCTAGAGTGGGACAGGGGGACTCCTACGAGCAGTACTTC CSARVGQGDSYEQYF
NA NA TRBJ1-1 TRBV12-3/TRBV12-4 TGTGCCAGCAGTTTCGGAGGAAAGGGGACTGAAGCTTTCTTT CASSFGGKGTEAFF
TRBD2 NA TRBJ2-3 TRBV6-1 TGTGCCAGCAGCCGACGGGGGGGAACAGCCGTCAGCACAGATACGCAGTATTTT CASSRRGGTAVSTDTQYF
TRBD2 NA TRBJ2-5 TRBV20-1 TGCAGTAGCGGGAGTGGGCTGTTGAAGTCCCAAGAGACCCAGTACTTC CSSGSGLLKSQETQYF
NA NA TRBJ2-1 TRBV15 TGTGCCACCAGCAGACAGTCGGTTAAATCATATGAGCAGTTCTTC CATSRQSVKSYEQFF
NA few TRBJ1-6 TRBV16 TGTGCCAGCAGCCAATCGACACAGGGCGGATCACCCCTCCACTTT CASSQSTQGGSPLHF
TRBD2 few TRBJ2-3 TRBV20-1 TGCAGTGCTCGGACTAGCGGGAGGTCAGATACGCAGTATTTT CSARTSGRSDTQYF
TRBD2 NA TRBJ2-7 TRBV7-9 TGTGCCAGCAGCTTAGTGGCGGGAGGTAGCCGCGACGAGCAGTACTTC CASSLVAGGSRDEQYF
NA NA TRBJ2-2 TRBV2 TGTGCCAGCACCCTCCCCACGACTAGAATCACCGGGGAGCTGTTTTTT CASTLPTTRITGELFF
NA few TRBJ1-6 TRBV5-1 TGCGCCAGCAGCTTGGGTGTAACTGGGAATTCACCCCTCCACTTT CASSLGVTGNSPLHF
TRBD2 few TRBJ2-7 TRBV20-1 TGCAGTGCTAGAGATAGCAGGGCGGGAGGGCCCACCTACGAGCAGTACTTC CSARDSRAGGPTYEQYF
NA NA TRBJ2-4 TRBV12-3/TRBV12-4 TGTGCCAGCAGTTTAGTGGGCGATTACAAAAACATTCAGTACTTC CASSLVGDYKNIQYF
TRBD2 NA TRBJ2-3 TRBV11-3 TGTGCCAGCACCTCGGGAGGGGTCACAGATACGCAGTATTTT CASTSGGVTDTQYF
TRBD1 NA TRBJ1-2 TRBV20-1 TGCTGTGCTAGTTCCGGGACAGGGATCGTAAACTATGGCTACACCTTC CCASSGTGIVNYGYTF
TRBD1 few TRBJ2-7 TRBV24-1 TGTGCCACCAGTGATTTAGGCCCCCCGGGACAGGGGATGAACGAGCAGTACTTC CATSDLGPPGQGMNEQYF
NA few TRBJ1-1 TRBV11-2 TGTGCCAGCAGCCGCCGGGCCGCCGGTGAAGCTTTCTTT CASSRRAAGEAFF
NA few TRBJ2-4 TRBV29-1 TGCAGCGTACACCTTGGGTCCAAAAACATTCAGTACTTC CSVHLGSKNIQYF
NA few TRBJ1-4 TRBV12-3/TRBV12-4 TGTGCCAGCAGTTTATTAGGGGCTGAAAAACTGTTTTTT CASSLLGAEKLFF
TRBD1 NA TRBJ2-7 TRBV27 TGTGCCAGCAGTTTAGAGACAGGGGAAACCTACGAGCAGTACTTC CASSLETGETYEQYF
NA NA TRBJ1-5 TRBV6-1 TGTGCCAGCAGTGAAGGCTCCGACAGGCCCGGTTATCAGCCCCAGCATTTT CASSEGSDRPGYQPQHF
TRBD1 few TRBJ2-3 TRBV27 TGTGCCAGCAGTTTGATGGACAGGAACACAGATACGCAGTATTTT CASSLMDRNTDTQYF
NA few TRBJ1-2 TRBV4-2 TGTGCCAGCAGCCAAGTTTCCCGGCAGGGCTATGGCTACACCTTC CASSQVSRQGYGYTF
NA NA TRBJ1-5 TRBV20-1 TGCAGTGCTAGAGATCGACAGACTAGCAATCAGCCCCAGCATTTT CSARDRQTSNQPQHF